This entry is about one TCR beta chain. No antigen is known for it. With 4 bases removed from V and 1 base from J, the gap between germline ends came to 10 bases. Germline V CDR1 and CDR2: LGHNA, YNFKEQ. The CDR3 spans 14 residues. TCRdb's table, derived via immunoSEQ multiplex PCR, lists solely in-frame clones and lacks some. The sample has tens of thousands of clones; around 91% are singletons. These data belong to a study of T cell responses to AZD1222 COVID-19 vaccine. Study-level findings and limits: The donor group comprised mostly white British people and more females; the analysis possibly underestimated clonal diversity. Regions left unmutated in variants are reportedly the target of nearly half of spike-specific TCRs.

This specimen consisted of peripheral blood, obtained on day 0 of MenACWY control vaccination. This TCR came from an adult in good health. The chain recombines TRBV4-2 with TRBJ1-1; no firm D call. CDR3 region: CASSRSGPNTEAFF. In nucleotides, the CDR3 is TGTGCCAGCAGCCGTAGTGGGCCGAACACTGAAGCTTTCTTT.